This TCR beta chain was captured by sequencing in a study of vaccination effects on CD4 cells after COVID-19. General study findings and limits: The study got few convalescent patients and did not collect any early post-infection timepoints.

V lost 9 bases and J lost 5; bases outside the gene matches: 8. Germline lookup yields CDR1 MRHNA and CDR2 SNTAGT. The CDR3 has 14 amino acids. Sequencing was preceded by expansion of antigen-specific CD4+ T cells with viral peptide pools in the ViraFEST assay. Subsequent to a culture period of more than 9 days, CD4+ T cells were isolated. Participants received two doses of either the BNT162b2 or mRNA-1273 vaccine. Among the vaccine recipients, none had a prior SARS-CoV-2 infection, and nucleocapsid antibodies were negative. On this clone: Its antigen is as yet unknown.

Data came from immunoSEQ multiplex PCR; TCRdb stores just in-frame clones and leaves some out. The table has 25,000 to 35,000 clones, 74% seen once. The sequencing used CD4+ T cells from PBMCs cultured with HCoV-229E spike peptides, collected after COVID-19 vaccination. The sequence came from a human donor who received a COVID-19 vaccine. J is TRBJ2-1 and V is TRBV6-4, with 9 nucleotides matching TRBD1. CDR3 sequence: CARAPGQGNNEQFF. As DNA, the CDR3 is TGTGCCAGAGCCCCGGGACAGGGCAACAATGAGCAGTTCTTC.